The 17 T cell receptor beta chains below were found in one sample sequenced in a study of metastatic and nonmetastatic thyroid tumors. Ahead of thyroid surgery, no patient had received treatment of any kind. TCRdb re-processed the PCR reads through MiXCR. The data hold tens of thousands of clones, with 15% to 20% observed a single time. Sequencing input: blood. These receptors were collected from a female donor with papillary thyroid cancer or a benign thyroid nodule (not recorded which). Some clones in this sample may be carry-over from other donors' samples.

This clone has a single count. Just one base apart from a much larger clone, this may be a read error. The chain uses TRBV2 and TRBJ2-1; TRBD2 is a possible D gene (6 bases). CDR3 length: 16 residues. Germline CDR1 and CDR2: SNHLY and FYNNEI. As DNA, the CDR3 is TGTGCCAGCAGTGAAGGTTCACTAGCAGACTACAATGGGCAGTTCTTC. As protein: CASSEGSLADYNGQFF. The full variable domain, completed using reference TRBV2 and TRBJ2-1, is EPEVTQTPSHQVTQMGQEVILRCVPISNHLYFYWYRQILGQKVEFLVSFYNNEISEKSEIFDDQFSVERPDGSNFTLKIRSTKLEDSAMYFCASSEGSLADYNGQFFGPGTRLTVL.

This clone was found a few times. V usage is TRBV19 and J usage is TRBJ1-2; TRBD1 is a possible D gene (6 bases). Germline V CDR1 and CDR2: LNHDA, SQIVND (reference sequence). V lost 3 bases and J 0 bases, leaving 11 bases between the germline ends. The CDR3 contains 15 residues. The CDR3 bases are TGTGCCAGTAGTATTCGACAGGACGCTAACTATGGCTACACCTTC. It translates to CASSIRQDANYGYTF. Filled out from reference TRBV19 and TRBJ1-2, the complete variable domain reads DGGITQSPKYLFRKEGQNVTLSCEQNLNHDAMYWYRQDPGQGLRLIYYSQIVNDFQKGDIAEGYSVSREKKESFPLTVTSAQKNPTAFYLCASSIRQDANYGYTFGSGTRLTVV.

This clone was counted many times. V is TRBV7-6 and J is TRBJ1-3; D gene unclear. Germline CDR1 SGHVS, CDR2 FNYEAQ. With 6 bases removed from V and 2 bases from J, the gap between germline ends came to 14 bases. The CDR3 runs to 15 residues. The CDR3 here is CASSFGRPPGNTIYF. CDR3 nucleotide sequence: TGTGCCAGCAGTTTTGGCAGACCTCCTGGAAACACCATATATTTT.

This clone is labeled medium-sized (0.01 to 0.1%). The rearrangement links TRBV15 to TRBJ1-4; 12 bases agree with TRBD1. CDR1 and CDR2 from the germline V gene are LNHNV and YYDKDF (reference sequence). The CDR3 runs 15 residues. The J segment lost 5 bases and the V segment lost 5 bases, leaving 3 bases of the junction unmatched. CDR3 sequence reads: CATSSGTGGNEKLFF. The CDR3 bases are TGTGCCACCAGCTCCGGGACAGGGGGCAATGAAAAACTGTTTTTT.

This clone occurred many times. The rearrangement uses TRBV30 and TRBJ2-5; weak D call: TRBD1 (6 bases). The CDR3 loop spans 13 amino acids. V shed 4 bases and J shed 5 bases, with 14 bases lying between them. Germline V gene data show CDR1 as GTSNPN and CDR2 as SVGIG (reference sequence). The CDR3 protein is CAWKAGAVETQYF. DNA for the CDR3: TGTGCCTGGAAGGCAGGGGCTGTGGAGACCCAGTACTTC.

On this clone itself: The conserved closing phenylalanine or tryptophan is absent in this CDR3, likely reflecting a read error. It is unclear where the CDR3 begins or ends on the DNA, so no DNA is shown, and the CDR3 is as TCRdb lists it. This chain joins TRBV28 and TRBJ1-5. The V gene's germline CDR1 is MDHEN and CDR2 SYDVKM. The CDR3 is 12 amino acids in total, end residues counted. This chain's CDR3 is CASSPIGWPQPI.

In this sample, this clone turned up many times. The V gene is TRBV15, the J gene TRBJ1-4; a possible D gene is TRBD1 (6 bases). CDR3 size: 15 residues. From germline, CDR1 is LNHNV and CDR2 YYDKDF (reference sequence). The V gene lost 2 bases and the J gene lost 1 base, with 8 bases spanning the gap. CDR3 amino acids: CATSRKTGTNEKLFF. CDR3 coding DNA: TGTGCCACCAGCAGAAAGACAGGAACTAATGAAAAACTGTTTTTT.

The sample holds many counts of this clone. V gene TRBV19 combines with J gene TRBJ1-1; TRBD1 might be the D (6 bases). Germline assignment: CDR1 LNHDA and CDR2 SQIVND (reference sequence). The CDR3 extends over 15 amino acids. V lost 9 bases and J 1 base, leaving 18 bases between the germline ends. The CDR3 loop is CASPPPGHQNTEAFF. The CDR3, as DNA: TGTGCCAGCCCCCCCCCGGGACACCAGAACACTGAAGCTTTCTTT.

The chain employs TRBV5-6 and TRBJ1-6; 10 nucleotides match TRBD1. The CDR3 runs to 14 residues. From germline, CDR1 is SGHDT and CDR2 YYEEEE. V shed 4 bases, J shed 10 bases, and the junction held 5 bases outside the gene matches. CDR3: CASSKDRGYSPLHF. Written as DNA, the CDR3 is TGTGCCAGCAGCAAGGACAGGGGGTACTCACCCCTCCACTTT.

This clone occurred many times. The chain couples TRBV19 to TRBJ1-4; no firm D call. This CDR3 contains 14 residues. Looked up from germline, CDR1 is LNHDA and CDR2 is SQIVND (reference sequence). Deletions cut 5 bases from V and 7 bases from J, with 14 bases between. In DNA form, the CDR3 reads TGTGCCAGTAGTGATGAGGGTAGGGTTGAAAAACTGTTTTTT. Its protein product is CASSDEGRVEKLFF.

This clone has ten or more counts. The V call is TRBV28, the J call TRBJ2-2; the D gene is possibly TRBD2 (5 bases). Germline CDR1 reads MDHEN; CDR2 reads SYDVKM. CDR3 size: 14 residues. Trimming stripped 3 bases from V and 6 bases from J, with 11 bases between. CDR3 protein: CASSFSGSSGELFF. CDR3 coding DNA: TGTGCCAGCAGTTTTTCGGGATCTTCCGGGGAGCTGTTTTTT.

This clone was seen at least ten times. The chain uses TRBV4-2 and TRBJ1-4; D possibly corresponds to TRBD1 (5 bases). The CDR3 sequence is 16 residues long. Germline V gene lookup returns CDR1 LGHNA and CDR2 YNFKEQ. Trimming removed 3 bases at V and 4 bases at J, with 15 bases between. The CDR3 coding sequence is TGTGCCAGCAGCCAGGGGCGAGGGGAGGTTAATGAAAAACTGTTTTTT. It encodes CASSQGRGEVNEKLFF.

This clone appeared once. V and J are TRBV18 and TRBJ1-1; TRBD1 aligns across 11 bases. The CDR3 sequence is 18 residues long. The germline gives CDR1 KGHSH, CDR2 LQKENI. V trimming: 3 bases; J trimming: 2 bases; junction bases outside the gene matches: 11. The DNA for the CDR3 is TGTGCCAGCTCACCCGGAATTGGACAGGGGGCTGGAAACACTGAAGCTTTCTTT. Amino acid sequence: CASSPGIGQGAGNTEAFF.

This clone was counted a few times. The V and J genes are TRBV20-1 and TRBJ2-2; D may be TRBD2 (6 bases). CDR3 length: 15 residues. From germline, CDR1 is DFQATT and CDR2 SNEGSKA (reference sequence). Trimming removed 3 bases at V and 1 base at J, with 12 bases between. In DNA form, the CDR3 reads TGCAGTGCTAGGCGGGACTGGGGGAACACCGGGGAGCTGTTTTTT. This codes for CSARRDWGNTGELFF.

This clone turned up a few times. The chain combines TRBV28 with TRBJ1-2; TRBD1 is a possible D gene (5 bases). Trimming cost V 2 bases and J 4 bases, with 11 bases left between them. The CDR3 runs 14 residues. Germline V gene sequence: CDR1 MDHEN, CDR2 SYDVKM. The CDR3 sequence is CASSLTGDPYGYTF. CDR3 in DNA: TGTGCCAGCAGTTTAACGGGGGACCCCTATGGCTACACCTTC.

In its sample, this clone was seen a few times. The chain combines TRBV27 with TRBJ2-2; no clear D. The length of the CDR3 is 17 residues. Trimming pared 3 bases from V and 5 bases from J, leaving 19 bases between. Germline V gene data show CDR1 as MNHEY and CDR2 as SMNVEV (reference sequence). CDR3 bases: TGTGCCAGCAGTTTTGTTTCCTCGAGACGTAGAACCGGGGAGCTGTTTTTT. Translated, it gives CASSFVSSRRRTGELFF.

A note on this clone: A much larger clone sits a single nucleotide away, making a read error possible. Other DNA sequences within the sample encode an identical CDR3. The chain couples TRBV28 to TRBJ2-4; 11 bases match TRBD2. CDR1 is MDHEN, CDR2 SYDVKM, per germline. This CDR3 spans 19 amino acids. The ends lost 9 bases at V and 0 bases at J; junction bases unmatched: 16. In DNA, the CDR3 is TGTGCCAGTAGCCGCGGGACTAGCGGAGTCACTTTAGCCAAAAACATTCAGTACTTC. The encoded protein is CASSRGTSGVTLAKNIQYF.